One and the same sample provided the 10 T cell receptor beta chains below, sequenced in a study of blood T cell repertoires in COVID-19. Only in-frame clones appear in the TCRdb table, and some are missing; sequencing was by immunoSEQ multiplex PCR. The sample has around 400,000 clones; approximately 91% are singletons. The material sequenced was PBMCs or T cells enriched from blood (not recorded which). The receptors stem from a woman aged 40 to 50 who had been exposed to COVID-19.

This chain links TRBV6-2 or TRBV6-3 with TRBJ1-2, with 7 bases identical to TRBD1. There are 17 residues in the CDR3. V was clipped by 0 bases and J by 4 bases; unmatched bases: 11. CDR1 MNHEY and CDR2 SVGEGT come from the germline V gene. CDR3 sequence: CASSYSRDSRTIYGYTF. The CDR3 DNA reads TGTGCCAGCAGTTACTCCCGGGACAGCCGCACGATCTATGGCTACACCTTC.

This sequence joins TRBV29-1 and TRBJ2-4; D is perhaps TRBD2 (5 bases). This CDR3 has 13 residues. The V gene's germline CDR1 is SQVTM and CDR2 ANQGSEA. With 6 bases removed from V and 12 bases from J, the gap between germline ends came to 21 bases. CDR3 loop: CSVRKRGLDTQYF. The DNA for the CDR3 is TGCAGCGTACGAAAACGCGGACTGGATACTCAGTACTTC.

For the CDR3, the DNA is TGTGCCAGCAGTGAAGTTCAGGGGGCGCGGGGAAGAAACACCATATATTTT. Amino acids: CASSEVQGARGRNTIYF. The V call is TRBV6-1, the J call TRBJ1-3; 8 positions agree with TRBD1. CDR1 and CDR2 from the germline V gene are MNHNS and SASEGT. V trimming: 1 base; J trimming: 5 bases; junction bases outside the gene matches: 10. CDR3 length: 17 amino acids.

The gene calls are TRBV6-5 and TRBJ1-1; D unclear. This CDR3 is 12 amino acids long. The germline V gene has CDR1 MNHEY and CDR2 SVGAGI. With 5 bases removed from V and 1 base from J, the gap between germline ends came to 5 bases. The DNA for the CDR3 is TGTGCCAGCAGTAAGCGGAACACTGAAGCTTTCTTT. It yields the protein CASSKRNTEAFF.

The CDR3: CASSYSGQGSNQPQHF. In DNA form, the CDR3 reads TGTGCCAGCAGTTACTCAGGACAGGGCAGCAATCAGCCCCAGCATTTT. The V and J genes are TRBV6-2 or TRBV6-3 and TRBJ1-5, with 8 bases lining up with TRBD1. Germline lookup yields CDR1 MNHEY and CDR2 SVGEGT. The junction had 2 bases not matched to a gene; V was cut back by 0 bases and J by 1 base. The CDR3 has 16 amino acids.

The rearrangement links TRBV2 to TRBJ2-7; TRBD1 might be the D (6 bases). V lost 6 bases, J lost 0 bases, and 15 bases lay in between. The length of the CDR3 is 15 residues. CDR1 SNHLY and CDR2 FYNNEI come from the germline V gene. The CDR3 sequence: CASRQGTDGSYEQYF. The CDR3 region has the DNA TGTGCCAGCAGACAGGGTACGGACGGCTCCTACGAGCAGTACTTC.

V usage is TRBV7-8 and J usage is TRBJ1-1; D may be TRBD1 (5 bases). V was trimmed by 1 base and J by 4 bases, leaving 7 bases between them. Germline CDR1 is SGHVS and CDR2 is FQNEAQ. The length of the CDR3 is 13 residues. The CDR3 nucleotides read TGTGCCAGCAGCTTAGGACAGCTCACTGAAGCTTTCTTT. It specifies CASSLGQLTEAFF.

The chain has TRBV7-9 and TRBJ1-2, with TRBD1 matching 8 bases. This CDR3 spans 13 amino acids. V lost 4 bases and J lost 7; bases outside the gene matches: 5. The germline V gene has CDR1 SEHNR and CDR2 FQNEAQ (reference sequence). CDR3 nucleotides: TGTGCCAGCAGCTCTCAGGGGGCGCTTGGCTACACCTTC. Protein product: CASSSQGALGYTF.

The chain uses TRBV24-1 and TRBJ2-1, with 10 bases identical to TRBD1. The trim removed 7 bases at V and 6 bases at J, leaving 8 bases unmatched. Germline V lookup: CDR1 KGHDR, CDR2 SFDVKD. CDR3 size: 15 residues. The chain's CDR3 is CATSIRDRGTNEQFF. For the CDR3, the DNA is TGTGCCACCAGCATCCGGGACAGGGGAACCAATGAGCAGTTCTTC.

The chain combines TRBV7-2 with TRBJ2-3, with D hard to call. The CDR3 loop spans 14 amino acids. Germline V gene sequence: CDR1 SGHTA, CDR2 FQGNSA. The germline V and J ends were trimmed by 5 bases and 4 bases, with 13 bases remaining between them. This chain's CDR3 is CASSPRSPADTQYF. The CDR3 region has the DNA TGTGCCAGCAGCCCCAGATCTCCTGCAGATACGCAGTATTTT.